These 10 T cell receptor beta chains were all obtained from the same sample, sequenced in a study of T-cell reconstitution after alpha-beta-depleted transplantation in children. Library preparation (for TCRbeta) was performed with unique molecular identifiers. TCRdb recomputed calls from the PCR reads with MiXCR, one row per CDR3 protein. Of roughly 500,000 distinct CDR3 sequences in the sample, about a sixth were seen once. The material was PBMCs from the stem cell graft donor, obtained from the stem cell graft. All receptors come from a human donor who donated a stem cell graft to a child with acute lymphoblastic leukemia.

This clonotype was seen only a few times. DNA for the CDR3: TGCGCCAGCAGCTTGGTCGGGACTCGACGGAGCTCCGAGCAGTACTTC. This translates into CASSLVGTRRSSEQYF. This chain uses TRBV5-1 with TRBJ2-7; possibly TRBD2 for D (6 bases). Looked up from germline, CDR1 is SGHRS and CDR2 is YFSETQ. This CDR3 region has 16 residues. The V gene lost 0 bases and the J gene lost 6 bases, with 19 bases spanning the gap.

This clonotype was picked up a small number of times. This chain uses TRBV6-5 with TRBJ2-1, with TRBD2 identical over 13 bases. V lost 2 bases to trimming and J lost 6 bases; unmatched junction nucleotides: 10. Germline loops: CDR1 MNHEY, CDR2 SVGAGI. CDR3 length equals 18 residues. CDR3 amino acids: CASSYRSTSGRGGNEQFF. CDR3 coding DNA: TGTGCCAGCAGTTACAGGTCTACTAGCGGGAGGGGGGGCAATGAGCAGTTCTTC.

This clonotype was picked up a small number of times. The chain joins TRBV7-9 to TRBJ2-1; weak D call: TRBD1 (5 bases). Trimming shortened V by 3 bases and J by 6 bases, and 15 bases separated the two germline ends. There are 15 residues in the CDR3. Germline V gene data show CDR1 as SEHNR and CDR2 as FQNEAQ (reference sequence). CDR3 bases: TGTGCCAGCAGCTTCCGACAGTCACGTAGCAATGAGCAGTTCTTC. Its translation: CASSFRQSRSNEQFF.

This clonotype was picked up a small number of times. V usage is TRBV20-1 and J usage is TRBJ1-1; D remains unclear. The CDR3 spans 12 residues. The germline CDR1 and CDR2 sequences are DFQATT and SNEGSKA (reference sequence). Between the trimmed V and J ends, which lost 5 bases and 0 bases, there was a span of 7 bases. This CDR3 is CSAGIMNTEAFF. CDR3 bases: TGCAGTGCTGGGATCATGAACACTGAAGCTTTCTTT.

About this clonotype itself: Its ends do not fully match the called genes, so a read error is possible. V and J are TRBV2 and TRBJ2-5; 12 nucleotides agree with TRBD2. Germline V gives CDR1 SNHLY, CDR2 FYNNEI. The CDR3 has 11 residues. The CDR3 spells CASSETSGRRF. CDR3 DNA: TGTGCCAGCAGTGAGACTAGCGGGAGAAGGTTC.

This clonotype was picked up a small number of times. The chain is built from TRBV5-1 and TRBJ1-1; no definite D call. Germline-derived CDR1 and CDR2 are SGHRS and YFSETQ. The CDR3 sequence is 14 residues long. The V gene lost 0 bases and the J gene lost 1 base, with 7 bases spanning the gap. CDR3 DNA sequence: TGCGCCAGCAGCTTGGGTTTGGGGAACACTGAAGCTTTCTTT. It specifies CASSLGLGNTEAFF.

The chain joins TRBV29-1 to TRBJ2-1; D may match TRBD1 or TRBD2 (5 bases each). Germline-derived CDR1 and CDR2 are SQVTM and ANQGSEA. Trimming left V 3 bases short and J 7 bases short, with 7 bases between. The CDR3 has 11 residues. The CDR3 DNA follows: TGCAGCGTTGACGGGGCGAATGAGCAGTTCTTC. Protein product: CSVDGANEQFF.

V gene TRBV18 combines with J gene TRBJ2-7, with D tentatively TRBD2 (7 bases). The CDR3 has 16 residues. Deletions cut 3 bases from V and 0 bases from J, with 15 bases between. Germline V gene sequence: CDR1 KGHSH, CDR2 LQKENI. As DNA, the CDR3 is TGTGCCAGCTCACCTTGGGGGGGCGAAAGCTCCTACGAGCAGTACTTC. As protein: CASSPWGGESSYEQYF.

Only a few counts were recorded for this clonotype. The chain is built from TRBV27 and TRBJ1-2; TRBD1 agrees at 7 bases. Germline V gene data show CDR1 as MNHEY and CDR2 as SMNVEV (reference sequence). This CDR3 region has 17 residues. With V trimmed by 5 bases and J by 5 bases, 17 bases remained unmatched. The CDR3 protein is CASSGGRTGEISYGYTF. The CDR3, as DNA: TGTGCCAGCAGTGGGGGGAGGACAGGAGAAATTTCGTATGGCTACACCTTC.

The chain links TRBV4-1 to TRBJ2-1; 14 nucleotides line up with TRBD2. Germline V gene data show CDR1 as MGHRA and CDR2 as YSYEKL. The CDR3 has 16 amino acids. Unmatched junction bases numbered 5, after V lost 4 bases and J lost 6 bases. This CDR3 is CASSRIGLAGGNEQFF. DNA of the CDR3: TGCGCCAGCAGCCGGATAGGACTAGCGGGAGGCAATGAGCAGTTCTTC.